The next 22 T cell receptor beta chains were all read from a single sample in a study of blood T cell repertoires in COVID-19. The protocol was immunoSEQ multiplex PCR, while the TCRdb copy is restricted to in-frame clones and leaves out a portion. Of about 200,000 clones listed, around three quarters are singletons. Sequenced input: peripheral blood. The receptors shown here come from a woman aged 70-85 years with acute or convalescent COVID-19.

There are a few counts of this clone. V gene TRBV6-1 combines with J gene TRBJ1-6; 8 positions match TRBD1. Germline V CDR1 and CDR2: MNHNS, SASEGT. This CDR3 spans 16 amino acids. Trimming took 3 bases from V and 9 from J; bases not matched to a gene: 10. CDR3 bases: TGTGCCAGCAGTGAGGACAGGGCTAGGTTGATTTCACCCCTCCACTTT. Protein: CASSEDRARLISPLHF.

Note on this clone: The identical CDR3 is also encoded by other nucleotide sequences in the sample. The DNA for the CDR3 is TGCGCCAGCAGCCGTACAGGGGTGAACACTGAAGCTTTCTTT. This sequence encodes CASSRTGVNTEAFF. The rearrangement joins TRBV5-1 to TRBJ1-1; 7 bases map to TRBD1. J was trimmed by 0 bases and V by 4 bases; bases with no gene match: 3. Per germline, CDR1 SGHRS and CDR2 YFSETQ. This CDR3 has 14 residues.

The chain carries TRBV28 and TRBJ2-2; possibly TRBD2 for D (6 bases). This CDR3 comprises 15 residues. Trimming removed 2 bases from V and 1 base from J, with 8 bases in between. Germline-derived CDR1 and CDR2 are MDHEN and SYDVKM. The CDR3 region is CASSLGGKNTGELFF. The CDR3 DNA is TGTGCCAGCAGTTTAGGCGGGAAGAACACCGGGGAGCTGTTTTTT.

The chain recombines TRBV20-1 with TRBJ1-1; D remains ambiguous. In germline, CDR1 is DFQATT, CDR2 SNEGSKA (reference sequence). V lost 3 bases, J lost 3 bases, and 5 bases lay in between. The CDR3 has 11 amino acids. The CDR3 DNA is TGCAGTGCTAGGGGAGACACTGAAGCTTTCTTT. It translates to CSARGDTEAFF.

This clone has just a few counts. V usage is TRBV5-6 and J usage is TRBJ2-1; the D gene is possibly TRBD1 (5 bases). The germline gives CDR1 SGHDT, CDR2 YYEEEE. Trimming shortened V by 6 bases and J by 6 bases, and 13 bases separated the two germline ends. This CDR3 is built from 13 residues. The CDR3 sequence: CASIRRVGNEQFF. The CDR3 DNA sequence: TGTGCCAGCATTCGCAGGGTAGGCAATGAGCAGTTCTTC.

The genes are TRBV12-5 and TRBJ2-1; D is uncertain. Germline V gene lookup returns CDR1 LGHNT and CDR2 FRNRAP. The CDR3 has 14 residues. Trimming pared 0 bases from V and 5 bases from J, leaving 8 bases between. CDR3 protein: CASGLVTNNNEQFF. The CDR3 region has the DNA TGTGCTAGTGGTTTGGTTACAAACAACAATGAGCAGTTCTTC.

The chain recombines TRBV5-5 with TRBJ1-2, with 8 nucleotides matching TRBD1. V lost 2 bases and J lost 7; bases outside the gene matches: 1. This CDR3 contains 12 residues. In germline, CDR1 is SGHKS, CDR2 YYEKEE (reference sequence). The CDR3 is CASSLTGGGYTF. CDR3 nucleotides: TGTGCCAGCAGCTTAACAGGGGGTGGCTACACCTTC.

This chain uses TRBV11-2 with TRBJ2-1; D possibly corresponds to TRBD1 (6 bases). V lost 0 bases and J lost 7, with 22 bases in between. The length of the CDR3 is 18 residues. Germline CDR1 reads SGHAT; CDR2 reads FQNNGV. DNA of the CDR3: TGTGCCAGCAGCTTAGATCAAGGGGGTCCCCGGAGGAGGAATGAGCAGTTCTTC. It yields the protein CASSLDQGGPRRRNEQFF.

The V and J genes are TRBV6-5 and TRBJ1-6; maybe TRBD1 (6 bases). This CDR3 comprises 15 residues. Between the trimmed V and J ends, which lost 6 bases and 5 bases, there was a span of 14 bases. Germline V CDR1 and CDR2: MNHEY, SVGAGI. CDR3 DNA: TGTGCCAGCAGAAGCCGACAGGTGAATAATTCACCCCTCCACTTT. Encoded protein: CASRSRQVNNSPLHF.

Worth noting for this clone: This specimen includes other DNA sequences encoding the same CDR3. The chain links TRBV18 to TRBJ1-1, with D unclear. This CDR3 region has 13 residues. The germline gives CDR1 KGHSH, CDR2 LQKENI. V lost 1 base and J lost 1, with 4 bases in between. DNA of the CDR3: TGTGCCAGCTCACCACTTCGGAACACTGAAGCTTTCTTT. This codes for CASSPLRNTEAFF.

V is TRBV28 and J is TRBJ1-4, with 8 bases matching TRBD1. Germline V gene lookup returns CDR1 MDHEN and CDR2 SYDVKM. The CDR3 covers 14 residues. Trimming removed 5 bases from V and 7 bases from J; junction bases left unmatched: 6. The CDR3 coding sequence is TGTGCCAGCAGTCGCGGACAGGGCGGTGAAAAACTGTTTTTT. Translation gives CASSRGQGGEKLFF.

The V and J genes are TRBV18 and TRBJ1-2, with 10 bases matching TRBD1. The CDR3 covers 15 residues. Trimming took 3 bases from V and 2 from J; bases not matched to a gene: 3. Germline assignment: CDR1 KGHSH and CDR2 LQKENI. CDR3 nucleotide sequence: TGTGCCAGCTCACCCCAGGGACAGGGGAACTATGGCTACACCTTC. Translation: CASSPQGQGNYGYTF.

The V gene is TRBV11-2, the J gene TRBJ2-7, with TRBD1 matching 7 bases. With V trimmed by 2 bases and J by 3 bases, 4 bases remained unmatched. The CDR3 loop spans 14 amino acids. Germline CDR1 is SGHAT and CDR2 is FQNNGV. Written as DNA, the CDR3 is TGTGCCAGCAGCTTACCAGGGGGATACTACGAGCAGTACTTC. Translated: CASSLPGGYYEQYF. Full variable domain (remainder filled in from reference TRBV11-2 and TRBJ2-7): EAGVAQSPRYKIIEKRQSVAFWCNPISGHATLYWYQQILGQGPKLLIQFQNNGVVDDSQLPKDRFSAERLKGVDSTLKIQPAKLEDSAVYLCASSLPGGYYEQYFGPGTRLTVT.

In this sample, this clone turned up once. The chain couples TRBV27 to TRBJ1-5, with D possibly matching TRBD1 (5 bases). This CDR3 comprises 15 residues. V gave up 4 bases and J gave up 6 bases, with 16 bases separating them. Germline V gives CDR1 MNHEY, CDR2 SMNVEV (reference sequence). The CDR3 sequence: CASSSLWGEGQPQHF. Here the CDR3 DNA reads TGTGCCAGCAGTTCCCTCTGGGGGGAGGGTCAGCCCCAGCATTTT.

This chain connects TRBV2 to TRBJ1-5; 7 bases map to TRBD1. This CDR3 spans 15 amino acids. The germline V gene encodes CDR1 SNHLY and CDR2 FYNNEI. The V segment lost 6 bases and the J segment 0 bases; nucleotides outside the gene matches: 5. Here the CDR3 DNA reads TGTGCCAGCAGCGGGACAGCCGATAGCAATCAGCCCCAGCATTTT. Translating it yields CASSGTADSNQPQHF.

The chain carries TRBV7-9 and TRBJ2-5; the D gene is possibly TRBD1 (6 bases). V was shortened by 1 base and J by 5 bases, with 11 bases between the two germline ends. There are 14 residues in the CDR3. Per germline, CDR1 SEHNR and CDR2 FQNEAQ (reference sequence). The CDR3 spells CASSLGLGHETQYF. DNA of the CDR3: TGTGCCAGCAGCTTAGGGTTGGGACACGAGACCCAGTACTTC.

The chain combines TRBV7-3 with TRBJ2-2, with TRBD1 matching over 7 bases. Germline V lookup: CDR1 SGHTA, CDR2 FQGTGA. The length of the CDR3 is 15 residues. J lost 7 bases, V lost 3 bases, and 8 bases had no gene match. The CDR3 DNA is TGTGCCAGCAGCTTTGGGGACAGTGCTGGCGGGGAGCTGTTTTTT. This sequence encodes CASSFGDSAGGELFF.

The rearrangement links TRBV2 to TRBJ1-5, with 7 bases fitting TRBD1. Germline assignment: CDR1 SNHLY and CDR2 FYNNEI. Unmatched junction bases numbered 5, after V lost 8 bases and J lost 1 base. The CDR3 is 14 amino acids. CDR3 sequence reads: CASQGTVSNQPQHF. The CDR3 nucleotides read TGTGCCAGCCAGGGGACAGTAAGCAATCAGCCCCAGCATTTT.

This clone was observed once. This chain uses TRBV18 with TRBJ1-1, with D perhaps matching TRBD1 (6 bases). CDR1 is KGHSH, CDR2 LQKENI, per germline. V was shortened by 2 bases and J by 9 bases, with 13 bases between the two germline ends. This CDR3 is 13 amino acids long. CDR3 nucleotide sequence: TGTGCCAGCTCACCAGAAAACCAGGGGCAAGCTTTCTTT. This translates into CASSPENQGQAFF. Using reference TRBV18 and TRBJ1-1 for the parts outside the CDR3, the full variable domain is NAGVMQNPRHLVRRRGQEARLRCSPMKGHSHVYWYRQLPEEGLKFMVYLQKENIIDESGMPKERFSAEFPKEGPSILRIQQVVRGDSAAYFCASSPENQGQAFFGQGTRLTVV.

This sequence joins TRBV5-1 and TRBJ2-3; 7 bases are shared with TRBD1. This CDR3 region has 14 residues. V lost 4 bases to trimming and J lost 4 bases; unmatched junction nucleotides: 6. Germline CDR1 reads SGHRS; CDR2 reads YFSETQ. The CDR3 reads CASSPGQLADTQYF. The CDR3 DNA is TGCGCCAGCAGCCCGGGACAGTTAGCAGATACGCAGTATTTT.

V and J are TRBV29-1 and TRBJ1-1, with D perhaps matching TRBD1 (5 bases). CDR1 and CDR2 from the germline V gene are SQVTM and ANQGSEA. The V end lost 1 base, the J end lost 0 bases, and 9 bases lay between the germline ends. The CDR3 consists of 14 residues. The CDR3 coding sequence is TGCAGCGTTGAAGTCCCAGGGATGAACACTGAAGCTTTCTTT. Its protein is CSVEVPGMNTEAFF.

The V and J genes are TRBV5-1 and TRBJ2-2, with 11 bases that match TRBD1. This CDR3 has 18 residues. The V and J ends lost 4 bases and 4 bases, in that order; junction bases with no gene match: 12. The germline CDR1 and CDR2 sequences are SGHRS and YFSETQ. CDR3 sequence: CASSASVLGTGGTGELFF. For the CDR3, the DNA is TGCGCCAGCAGCGCCTCCGTTCTCGGGACAGGGGGCACCGGGGAGCTGTTTTTT.